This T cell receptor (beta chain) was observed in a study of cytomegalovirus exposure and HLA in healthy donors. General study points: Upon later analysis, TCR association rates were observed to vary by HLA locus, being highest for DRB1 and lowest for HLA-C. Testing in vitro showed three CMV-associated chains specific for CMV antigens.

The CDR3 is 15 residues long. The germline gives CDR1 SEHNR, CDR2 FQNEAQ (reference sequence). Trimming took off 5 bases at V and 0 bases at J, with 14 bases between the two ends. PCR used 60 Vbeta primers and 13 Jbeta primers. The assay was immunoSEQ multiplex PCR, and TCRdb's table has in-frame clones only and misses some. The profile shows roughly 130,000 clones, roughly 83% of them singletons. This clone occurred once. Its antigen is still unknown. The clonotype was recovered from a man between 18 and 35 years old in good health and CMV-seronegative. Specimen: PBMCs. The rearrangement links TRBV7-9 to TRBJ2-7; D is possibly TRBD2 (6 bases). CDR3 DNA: TGTGCCAGCAGCCCATCCGGGACTTCCTCCTACGAGCAGTACGTC. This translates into CASSPSGTSSYEQYV.